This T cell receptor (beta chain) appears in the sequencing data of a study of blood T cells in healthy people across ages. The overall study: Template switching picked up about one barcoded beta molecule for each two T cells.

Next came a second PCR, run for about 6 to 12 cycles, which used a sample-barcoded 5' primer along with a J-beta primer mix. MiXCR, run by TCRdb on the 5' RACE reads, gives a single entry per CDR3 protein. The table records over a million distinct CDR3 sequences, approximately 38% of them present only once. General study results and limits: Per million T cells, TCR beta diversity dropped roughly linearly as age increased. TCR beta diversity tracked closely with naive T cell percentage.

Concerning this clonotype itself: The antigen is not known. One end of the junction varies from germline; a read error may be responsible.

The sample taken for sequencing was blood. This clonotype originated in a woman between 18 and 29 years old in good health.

This CDR3 is CASSRPAARSSYNGQFF. The CDR3 region has the DNA TGTGCCAGCAGCCGGCCGGCAGCCCGAAGCTCCTACAATGGGCAGTTCTTC. The chain employs TRBV6-1 and TRBJ2-1; D not resolved. The CDR3 covers 17 residues. CDR1 and CDR2 (germline): MNHNS, SASEGT.